The 23 T cell receptor beta chains presented below share a single source sample, sequenced in a study of blood T cell repertoires in COVID-19. The data were produced by immunoSEQ multiplex PCR, yet TCRdb's version contains in-frame clones alone and is incomplete. The sample yields 140,000 to 150,000 clones, roughly 88% seen once. The source material was peripheral blood. All receptors derive from a woman in her fifties or sixties with COVID-19, enrolled during active disease.

The V gene is TRBV29-1, the J gene TRBJ2-3, with D possibly being TRBD1 (7 bases). The V and J ends lost 7 bases and 3 bases respectively, with 17 bases between them. There are 14 residues in the CDR3. The V gene's germline CDR1 is SQVTM and CDR2 ANQGSEA. CDR3 amino acids: CSANQGGGTDTQYF. The CDR3 DNA sequence: TGCAGCGCCAATCAGGGGGGAGGAACAGATACGCAGTATTTT.

The V call is TRBV18, the J call TRBJ1-4; D gene uncertain. V lost 4 bases, J lost 5 bases, and 14 bases lay in between. Germline values: CDR1 KGHSH, CDR2 LQKENI. The CDR3 is 15 amino acids. The CDR3 nucleotides are TGTGCCAGCTCACAACTTACAAGCGGGAATGAAAAACTGTTTTTT. This encodes CASSQLTSGNEKLFF.

This clone turned up a few times. This chain's CDR3 is CASRGGYEQYF. The DNA of the CDR3 is TGTGCCAGCAGAGGGGGTTACGAGCAGTACTTC. V usage is TRBV27 and J usage is TRBJ2-7; possibly TRBD1 for D (6 bases). Trimming left V 6 bases short and J 4 bases short, with 7 bases between. Germline V CDR1 and CDR2: MNHEY, SMNVEV (reference sequence). This CDR3 is 11 amino acids long.

The chain recombines TRBV29-1 with TRBJ1-1, with TRBD1 identical over 9 bases. The junction had 6 bases not matched to a gene; V was cut back by 7 bases and J by 6 bases. The CDR3 is 12 residues long. CDR1 and CDR2 from the germline V gene are SQVTM and ANQGSEA. CDR3 amino acids: CSGGQGIPEAFF. The CDR3, as DNA: TGCAGCGGGGGACAGGGTATCCCTGAAGCTTTCTTT.

CDR3 amino acids: CASSSPRDTQYF. The CDR3 nucleotides read TGTGCCAGCAGCTCCCCCAGGGATACGCAGTATTTT. The V and J genes are TRBV7-9 and TRBJ2-3, with D hard to call. Per germline, CDR1 SEHNR and CDR2 FQNEAQ (reference sequence). Trimming stripped 4 bases from V and 6 bases from J, with 8 bases between. The CDR3 has 12 residues.

This rearrangement joins TRBV5-8 to TRBJ2-5; a possible D gene is TRBD2 (5 bases). The CDR3 length is 15 residues. The ends were cut back, 0 bases at V and 5 bases at J, with 14 bases in the middle. The germline CDR1 and CDR2 sequences are SGHTS and YDEGEE. As DNA, the CDR3 is TGTGCCAGCAGCTTGGGGGCCGGGATTTGGGAGACCCAGTACTTC. Its protein is CASSLGAGIWETQYF.

The rearrangement links TRBV7-6 to TRBJ2-3, with 7 bases fitting TRBD2. CDR1 SGHVS and CDR2 FNYEAQ come from the germline V gene. The CDR3 spans 15 residues. Trimming cost V 2 bases and J 1 base; bases outside gene matches: 3. The CDR3, as DNA: TGTGCCAGCAGCTTAACGGGGGGAGGCACAGATACGCAGTATTTT. Amino acids: CASSLTGGGTDTQYF.

The CDR3 region has the DNA TGTGCCAGCAGCCCGGCCGGGACAGTAGAAGGTGGAAACACCATATATTTT. Amino acids: CASSPAGTVEGGNTIYF. The chain couples TRBV3-1 (or the pseudogene TRBV3-2) to TRBJ1-3, with 7 bases identical to TRBD1. The CDR3 is 17 residues long. The germline CDR1 and CDR2 sequences are LGHDT and YNNKEL (reference sequence). With V trimmed by 4 bases and J by 3 bases, 12 bases remained unmatched.

This clone was seen more than once but under ten times. The chain links TRBV7-8 to TRBJ1-6; 7 bases align to TRBD1. With V trimmed by 5 bases and J by 2 bases, 6 bases remained unmatched. CDR1 SGHVS and CDR2 FQNEAQ come from the germline V gene. The CDR3 is 16 amino acids. CDR3 nucleotides: TGTGCCAGCAGCCGGTCCGGGACAGCCTATAATTCACCCCTCCACTTT. Protein product: CASSRSGTAYNSPLHF.

This clone was observed a few times. The V call is TRBV2, the J call TRBJ1-4, with D maybe TRBD1 (5 bases). This CDR3 is built from 12 residues. The germline V gene encodes CDR1 SNHLY and CDR2 FYNNEI. V was cut by 2 bases and J by 13 bases, with 11 bases left in between. CDR3 protein: CASSERRQRLFF. Written as DNA, the CDR3 is TGTGCCAGCAGTGAACGTCGACAGAGACTGTTTTTT.

The chain employs TRBV7-3 and TRBJ2-2; D might be TRBD2 (5 bases). Trimming removed 1 base at V and 1 base at J, with 10 bases between. The CDR3 contains 16 residues. Per the germline V gene, CDR1 is SGHTA and CDR2 is FQGTGA. CDR3 residues: CASSLNPSLNTGELFF. The CDR3 DNA follows: TGTGCCAGCAGCTTAAATCCTAGCTTGAACACCGGGGAGCTGTTTTTT.

The chain couples TRBV2 to TRBJ1-6; D is unclear. This CDR3 region has 15 residues. CDR1 is SNHLY and CDR2 is FYNNEI in the germline V gene. Trimming cost V 6 bases and J 2 bases, with 11 bases left between them. CDR3 in DNA: TGTGCCAGCAGCGTTCGGGGAACCTATAATTCACCCCTCCACTTT. Its translation is CASSVRGTYNSPLHF.

J is TRBJ2-5 and V is TRBV19; D may be TRBD1 (6 bases). V gave up 2 bases and J gave up 5 bases, with 15 bases separating them. Germline V gives CDR1 LNHDA, CDR2 SQIVND (reference sequence). This CDR3 has 15 residues. This chain's CDR3 is CASSIQQGSFETQYF. CDR3 nucleotide sequence: TGTGCCAGTAGTATACAACAGGGTTCGTTCGAGACCCAGTACTTC. The full variable domain, its missing parts supplied by reference TRBV19 and TRBJ2-5, is DGGITQSPKYLFRKEGQNVTLSCEQNLNHDAMYWYRQDPGQGLRLIYYSQIVNDFQKGDIAEGYSVSREKKESFPLTVTSAQKNPTAFYLCASSIQQGSFETQYFGPGTRLLVL.

V is TRBV5-1 and J is TRBJ2-5; 7 nucleotides line up with TRBD1. Looked up from germline, CDR1 is SGHRS and CDR2 is YFSETQ. CDR3 length: 14 amino acids. The V and J ends lost 4 bases and 2 bases, in that order; junction bases with no gene match: 5. CDR3 coding DNA: TGCGCCAGCAGCCAAGGGACAGCTCAAGAGACCCAGTACTTC. Amino acid sequence: CASSQGTAQETQYF. Based on the CDR3 plus reference TRBV5-1 and TRBJ2-5, the full variable domain is KAGVTQTPRYLIKTRGQQVTLSCSPISGHRSVSWYQQTPGQGLQFLFEYFSETQRNKGNFPGRFSGRQFSNSRSEMNVSTLELGDSALYLCASSQGTAQETQYFGPGTRLLVL.

The CDR3 bases are TGTGCCAGCAGTTTATCGGGGACAGGGGGCTCCTACGAGCAGTACTTC. Its translation is CASSLSGTGGSYEQYF. The gene calls are TRBV27 and TRBJ2-7; the match to TRBD1 covers 11 bases. This CDR3 comprises 16 residues. The germline gives CDR1 MNHEY, CDR2 SMNVEV (reference sequence). The ends lost 0 bases at V and 0 bases at J; junction bases unmatched: 1.

V is TRBV3-1 (or the pseudogene TRBV3-2) and J is TRBJ1-4; perhaps TRBD1 as D (5 bases). The CDR3 runs 15 residues. Germline lookup yields CDR1 LGHDT and CDR2 YNNKEL (reference sequence). The V end lost 0 bases, the J end lost 5 bases, and 10 bases lay between the germline ends. The CDR3 protein is CASSQEGRGNEKLFF. CDR3 DNA sequence: TGTGCCAGCAGCCAAGAAGGACGGGGGAATGAAAAACTGTTTTTT.

This sequence joins TRBV11-2 and TRBJ2-3, with 15 bases that match TRBD2. The germline CDR1 and CDR2 sequences are SGHAT and FQNNGV. CDR3 size: 19 residues. V was clipped by 2 bases and J by 5 bases; unmatched bases: 11. DNA of the CDR3: TGTGCCAGCAGCTTATTCTGGCGGACTAGCGGGGGGGGCGGAGATACGCAGTATTTT. Protein sequence: CASSLFWRTSGGGGDTQYF.

This clone appeared a few times. The rearrangement joins TRBV2 to TRBJ2-3; weak D call: TRBD2 (7 bases). There are 19 residues in the CDR3. Germline CDR1 is SNHLY and CDR2 is FYNNEI. Between the trimmed V and J ends, which lost 0 bases and 0 bases, there was a span of 19 bases. In DNA form, the CDR3 reads TGTGCCAGCAGTGAAGCGGAGGGGGGGCGGGCCTGGAGCACAGATACGCAGTATTTT. As protein: CASSEAEGGRAWSTDTQYF.

The genes are TRBV3-1 (or the pseudogene TRBV3-2) and TRBJ1-1, with 9 nucleotides matching TRBD1. CDR1 LGHDT and CDR2 YNNKEL come from the germline V gene (reference sequence). This CDR3 contains 14 residues. The J segment lost 3 bases and the V segment lost 4 bases, leaving 3 bases of the junction unmatched. CDR3 region: CASSRTGEDTEAFF. For the CDR3, the DNA is TGTGCCAGCAGCCGGACAGGGGAGGACACTGAAGCTTTCTTT.

V usage is TRBV3-1 (or the pseudogene TRBV3-2) and J usage is TRBJ2-1; 8 bases map to TRBD2. Germline V gene sequence: CDR1 LGHDT, CDR2 YNNKEL (reference sequence). After removal of 2 bases from V and 6 bases from J, the junction contained 6 bases not matched to a gene. CDR3 length: 15 amino acids. The CDR3 region has the DNA TGTGCCAGCAGCCAACCGGGACTAGGGGGCAATGAGCAGTTCTTC. Its translation: CASSQPGLGGNEQFF.

In its sample, this clone was seen a few times. This chain joins TRBV5-1 and TRBJ2-2; D is uncertain. V shed 5 bases and J shed 1 base, with 9 bases lying between them. Germline V gene lookup returns CDR1 SGHRS and CDR2 YFSETQ. The CDR3 loop spans 14 amino acids. The CDR3 nucleotides read TGCGCCAGCAGTTATACAGTGAACACCGGGGAGCTGTTTTTT. Its translation is CASSYTVNTGELFF.

The chain carries TRBV2 and TRBJ1-5; D may be TRBD1 (5 bases). This CDR3 is built from 13 residues. Germline loops: CDR1 SNHLY, CDR2 FYNNEI. Trimming left V 1 base short and J 5 bases short, with 6 bases between. The chain's CDR3 is CASSEGGDQPQHF. CDR3 in DNA: TGTGCCAGCAGTGAAGGGGGCGATCAGCCCCAGCATTTT.

The J gene is TRBJ1-5, the V gene TRBV30; D unresolved. V was cut by 3 bases and J by 2 bases, with 20 bases left in between. The CDR3 covers 17 residues. CDR1 is GTSNPN, CDR2 SVGIG, per germline (reference sequence). As DNA, the CDR3 is TGTGCCTGGAGCCAAAAGGACGGAACCGGGGGCAATCAGCCCCAGCATTTT. The encoded protein is CAWSQKDGTGGNQPQHF. Combining the CDR3 with reference TRBV30 and TRBJ1-5 gives the whole variable domain SQTIHQWPATLVQPVGSPLSLECTVEGTSNPNLYWYRQAAGRGLQLLFYSVGIGQISSEVPQNLSASRPQDRQFILSSKKLLLSDSGFYLCAWSQKDGTGGNQPQHFGDGTRLSIL.